The clone carrying this TCR beta chain was found many times. Time point given: newly diagnosed GD, antithyroid drugs for less than 3 months. The TCR library used RNA extracted from PBMCs. Germline CDR1 and CDR2: DFQATT and SNEGSKA (reference sequence). Trimming took 8 bases from V and 2 from J, leaving 16 bases between them. The CDR3 is 13 residues long. This entry is derived from a study of regulatory T cells in long-lasting Graves disease. On the study more broadly: Graves' patients, newly diagnosed, had taken antithyroid drugs under 3 months.

To make TCR beta libraries, researchers used iRepertoire HTBI primers and Arm-PCR of CDR3 regions. TCRdb ran MiXCR on the multiplex PCR reads and lists one entry per CDR3 protein. The sample consists of 200,000 to 250,000 distinct CDR3 sequences, around 19% of them appearing once. The same data also contributed to another study, on T cells in Graves' hyperthyroidism and ophthalmopathy. According to that study: Those with hyperthyroidism were 18 to 65 years old, newly diagnosed, and ill for under 2 months.

Sequences were derived from peripheral blood mononuclear cells (PBMCs), sampled at new diagnosis, from a patient treated with antithyroid drugs. The clonotype was recovered from a woman aged 25-40 years with Graves disease. The chain uses TRBV20-1 and TRBJ2-7; D might be TRBD1 (5 bases). The CDR3 spells CSPKPGITYEQYF. The DNA for the CDR3 is TGCAGTCCCAAGCCAGGGATTACCTACGAGCAGTACTTC.